This TCR beta chain derives from a study of radiation and T cells in renal cell carcinoma. General study results and limits: Without pretreatment biopsies, baseline tumor clonotype presence was undetermined. Top tumor clonotypes rose in blood 2 weeks post-radiation, then contracted.

The method was immunoSEQ multiplex PCR; TCRdb's version includes in-frame clones alone and lacks a portion of them. The profile covers 100,000 or so clones, with around 88% appearing a single time and under 9.5% taken by the ten largest. The time point here: baseline pretreatment blood. Treatment meaning: 15 Gy SBRT to primary tumor, nephrectomy 4 weeks later. Clear cell pathology was present in this patient's renal cell carcinoma. For this clone: Its antigen is undetermined.

This TCR came from a man in his fifties or sixties with renal cell carcinoma. The sample in question was blood, obtained from a patient whose treatment included radiotherapy and nephrectomy.

The CDR3 is CAILAGGPGTGELFF. CDR3 DNA sequence: TGTGCTATACTAGCGGGAGGGCCGGGGACCGGGGAGCTGTTTTTT. The rearrangement joins TRBV7-7 to TRBJ2-2; 13 bases align to TRBD2. The germline CDR1 and CDR2 sequences are SSHAT and FNYEAQ (reference sequence). This CDR3 spans 15 amino acids. The whole variable domain, remainder taken from reference TRBV7-7 and TRBJ2-2, is GAGVSQSPRYKVTKRGQDVTLRCDPISSHATLYWYQQALGQGPEFLTYFNYEAQPDKSGLPSDRFSAERPEGSISTLTIQRTEQRDSAMYRCAILAGGPGTGELFFGEGSRLTVL.